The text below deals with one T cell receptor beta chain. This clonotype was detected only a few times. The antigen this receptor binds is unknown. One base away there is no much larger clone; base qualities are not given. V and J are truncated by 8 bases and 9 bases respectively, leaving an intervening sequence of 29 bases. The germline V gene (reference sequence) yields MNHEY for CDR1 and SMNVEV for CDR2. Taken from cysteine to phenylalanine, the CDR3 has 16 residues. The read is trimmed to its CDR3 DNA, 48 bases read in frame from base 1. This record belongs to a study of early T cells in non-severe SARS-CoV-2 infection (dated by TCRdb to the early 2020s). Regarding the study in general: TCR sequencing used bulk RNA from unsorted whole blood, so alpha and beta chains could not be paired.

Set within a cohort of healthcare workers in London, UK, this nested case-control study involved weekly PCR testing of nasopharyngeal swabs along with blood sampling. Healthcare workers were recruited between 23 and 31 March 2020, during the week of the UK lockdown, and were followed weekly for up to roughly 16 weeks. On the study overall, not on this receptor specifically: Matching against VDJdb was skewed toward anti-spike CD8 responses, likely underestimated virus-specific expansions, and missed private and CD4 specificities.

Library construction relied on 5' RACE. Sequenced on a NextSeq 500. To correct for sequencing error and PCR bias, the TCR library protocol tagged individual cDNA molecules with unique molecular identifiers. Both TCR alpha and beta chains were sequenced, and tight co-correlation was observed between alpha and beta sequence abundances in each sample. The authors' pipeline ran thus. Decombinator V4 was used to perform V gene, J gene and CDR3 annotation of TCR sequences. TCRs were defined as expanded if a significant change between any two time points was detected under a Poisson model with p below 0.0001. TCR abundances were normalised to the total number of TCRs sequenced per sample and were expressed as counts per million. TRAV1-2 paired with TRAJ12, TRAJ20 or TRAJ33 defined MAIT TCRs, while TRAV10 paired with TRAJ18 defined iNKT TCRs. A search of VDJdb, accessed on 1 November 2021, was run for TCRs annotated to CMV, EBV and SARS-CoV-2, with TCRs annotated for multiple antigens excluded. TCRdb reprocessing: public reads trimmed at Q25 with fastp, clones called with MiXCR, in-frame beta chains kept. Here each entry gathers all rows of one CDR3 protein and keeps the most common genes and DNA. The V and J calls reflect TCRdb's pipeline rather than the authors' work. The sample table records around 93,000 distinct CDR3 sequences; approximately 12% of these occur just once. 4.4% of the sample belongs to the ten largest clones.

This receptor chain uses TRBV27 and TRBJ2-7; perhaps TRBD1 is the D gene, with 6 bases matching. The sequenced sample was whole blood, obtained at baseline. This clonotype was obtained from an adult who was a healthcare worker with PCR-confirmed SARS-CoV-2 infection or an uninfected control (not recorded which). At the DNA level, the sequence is TGTGCCAGCCCCGATTTAGGTAGGGGGAAGATTACGGGGCAGTACTTC. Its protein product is CASPDLGRGKITGQYF.